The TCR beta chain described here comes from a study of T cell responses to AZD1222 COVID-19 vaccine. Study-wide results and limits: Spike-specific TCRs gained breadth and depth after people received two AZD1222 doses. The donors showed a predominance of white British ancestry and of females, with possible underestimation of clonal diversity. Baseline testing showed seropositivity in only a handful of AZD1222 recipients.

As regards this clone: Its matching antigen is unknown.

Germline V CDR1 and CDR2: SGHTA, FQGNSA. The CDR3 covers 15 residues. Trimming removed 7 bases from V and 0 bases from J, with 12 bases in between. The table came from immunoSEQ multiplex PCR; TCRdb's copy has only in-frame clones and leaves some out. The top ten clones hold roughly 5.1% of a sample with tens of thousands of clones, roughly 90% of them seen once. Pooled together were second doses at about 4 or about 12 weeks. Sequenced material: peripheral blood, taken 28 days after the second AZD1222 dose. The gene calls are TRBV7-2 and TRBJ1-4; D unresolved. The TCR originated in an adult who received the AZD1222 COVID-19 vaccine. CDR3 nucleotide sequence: TGTGCCAGCACCCCTCGGGGAACAACTAATGAAAAACTGTTTTTT. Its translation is CASTPRGTTNEKLFF.